The 21 T cell receptor beta chains in this list originate from one sample, sequenced in a study of regulatory T cells in long-lasting Graves disease. Arm-PCR with iRepertoire HTBI primers amplified the CDR3 regions for these TCR beta libraries. MiXCR, run by TCRdb on the multiplex PCR reads, gives a single entry per CDR3 protein. Of approximately 690,000 distinct CDR3 sequences in the sample, around 30% are singletons; the top ten hold roughly 40%. Time point of the sample: persistent/refractory GD, antithyroid drugs over 5 years with positive TRAb. PBMCs provided the RNA from which the TCR library was made. This specimen was peripheral blood mononuclear cells (PBMCs), taken when the disease was refractory, from a patient treated with antithyroid drugs. All receptors come from a female donor with Graves disease.

This clonotype was counted only a few times. The J gene is TRBJ2-7, the V gene TRBV19; D may be TRBD1 (5 bases). This CDR3 comprises 14 residues. Germline V gene data show CDR1 as LNHDA and CDR2 as SQIVND (reference sequence). V was shortened by 5 bases and J by 4 bases, with 15 bases between the two germline ends. CDR3 bases: TGTGCCAGTAGTGCCGCGGACAAGCCGTACGAGCAGTACTTC. It is translated as CASSAADKPYEQYF.

The chain employs TRBV15 and TRBJ2-7; 9 nucleotides match TRBD1. The V gene end was trimmed by 5 bases and the J gene end by 0 bases; junction bases not matched to a gene: 5. Germline CDR1 reads LNHNV; CDR2 reads YYDKDF (reference sequence). The CDR3 contains 15 residues. The CDR3 here is CATSAGQGSSYEQYF. The DNA for the CDR3 is TGTGCCACCAGCGCGGGACAGGGAAGCTCCTACGAGCAGTACTTC.

The chain combines TRBV20-1 with TRBJ2-5; TRBD2 aligns across 11 bases. After removal of 3 bases from V and 4 bases from J, the junction contained 7 bases not matched to a gene. Germline V lookup: CDR1 DFQATT, CDR2 SNEGSKA (reference sequence). This CDR3 is 15 amino acids long. The CDR3 DNA reads as TGCAGTGCTAGCCAACTAGCGGGAGTATCAGAGACCCAGTACTTC. This translates into CSASQLAGVSETQYF.

The genes are TRBV7-9 and TRBJ1-1, with D perhaps matching TRBD1 (5 bases). The CDR3 is 17 amino acids. The V gene's germline CDR1 is SEHNR and CDR2 FQNEAQ (reference sequence). V lost 1 base, J lost 0 bases, and 15 bases lay in between. CDR3 coding DNA: TGTGCCAGCAGCTTAGACAGGTGGGGTCACATGAACACTGAAGCTTTCTTT. It translates to CASSLDRWGHMNTEAFF.

A remark on this clonotype: A read error may be the cause here, since a much bigger clone is one base away. The chain couples TRBV2 to TRBJ2-7; no definite D call. Per germline, CDR1 SNHLY and CDR2 FYNNEI. Between the trimmed V and J ends, which lost 8 bases and 5 bases, there was a span of 16 bases. The length of the CDR3 is 13 residues. CDR3 coding DNA: TGTGCCAGCGGCGCGAGAGGAATCCACGAGCAGTACTTC. It is translated as CASGARGIHEQYF.

This clonotype was observed a handful of times. The V gene is TRBV11-1, the J gene TRBJ1-6; maybe TRBD1 (6 bases). V was cut by 4 bases and J by 7 bases, with 17 bases left in between. Germline V gives CDR1 SGHAT, CDR2 FQDESV (reference sequence). The CDR3 extends over 16 amino acids. CDR3 region: CASSSGSGTRNSPLHF. DNA for the CDR3: TGTGCCAGCAGCTCAGGAAGCGGGACACGAAATTCACCCCTCCACTTT.

The sample holds a few counts of this clonotype. This chain uses TRBV14 with TRBJ1-4; maybe TRBD1 (5 bases). V was cut by 1 base and J by 7 bases, with 13 bases left in between. The CDR3 covers 15 residues. Germline V gene data show CDR1 as SGHDN and CDR2 as FVKESK. CDR3 sequence (DNA): TGTGCCAGCAGCCAAGCGAGGGGACGCTTTGAAAAACTGTTTTTT. This sequence encodes CASSQARGRFEKLFF.

The rearrangement uses TRBV30 and TRBJ2-7; D is unclear. The ends were cut back, 1 base at V and 0 bases at J, with 10 bases in the middle. Germline CDR1 is GTSNPN and CDR2 is SVGIG (reference sequence). This CDR3 has 14 amino acids. The CDR3 here is CAWSGLQSSYEQYF. The CDR3 DNA reads as TGTGCCTGGAGTGGACTGCAGAGCTCCTACGAGCAGTACTTC.

The sample holds one count of this clonotype. The chain recombines TRBV5-1 with TRBJ2-3, with 13 positions matching TRBD2. The germline V gene has CDR1 SGHRS and CDR2 YFSETQ. V was pared by 4 bases and J by 0 bases, with 5 bases of the junction left unmatched. There are 17 residues in the CDR3. The CDR3 here is CASSGGLAGPSTDTQYF. In DNA form, the CDR3 reads TGCGCCAGCAGCGGGGGACTAGCGGGACCTAGCACAGATACGCAGTATTTT.

The chain joins TRBV20-1 to TRBJ2-6; D is ambiguous. V lost 6 bases and J 0 bases, leaving 12 bases between the germline ends. The CDR3 loop spans 15 amino acids. Looked up from germline, CDR1 is DFQATT and CDR2 is SNEGSKA (reference sequence). Here the CDR3 DNA reads TGCAGTGCCAGGAATCCGGACTCTGGGGCCAACGTCCTGACTTTC. Translated, it gives CSARNPDSGANVLTF.

This clonotype was seen a handful of times. This chain joins TRBV5-5 and TRBJ2-7; 10 bases are shared with TRBD1. CDR1 and CDR2 from the germline V gene are SGHKS and YYEKEE (reference sequence). There are 15 residues in the CDR3. J was trimmed by 2 bases and V by 0 bases; bases with no gene match: 2. The CDR3 nucleotides are TGTGCCAGCAGCTTGGAGGGGACAGGGGCCTACGAGCAGTACTTC. This codes for CASSLEGTGAYEQYF.

This clonotype was observed at least ten times. V usage is TRBV6-5 and J usage is TRBJ1-6, with D perhaps matching TRBD1 (5 bases). Germline CDR1 and CDR2: MNHEY and SVGAGI. The CDR3 consists of 17 residues. The ends were cut back, 4 bases at V and 4 bases at J, with 17 bases in the middle. DNA for the CDR3: TGTGCCAGCAGTTCGAGGGCGGACATCGAATATAATTCACCCCTCCACTTT. The encoded protein is CASSSRADIEYNSPLHF.

This clonotype turned up a few times. The chain recombines TRBV7-9 with TRBJ2-7; 8 nucleotides line up with TRBD1. With 2 bases clipped from V and 1 base from J, the junction kept 7 bases outside the gene matches. The CDR3 sequence is 16 residues long. Germline V lookup: CDR1 SEHNR, CDR2 FQNEAQ (reference sequence). CDR3 sequence reads: CASSLSSGGPSYEQYF. For the CDR3, the DNA is TGTGCCAGCAGCTTAAGTTCAGGGGGCCCTTCCTACGAGCAGTACTTC.

The CDR3 region has the DNA TGTGCCAGCAGCCCCTACGGGGGGGGCGATGAAAAACTGTTTTTT. Protein sequence: CASSPYGGGDEKLFF. V usage is TRBV11-2 and J usage is TRBJ1-4; maybe TRBD1 (6 bases). The CDR3 contains 15 residues. Trimming pared 5 bases from V and 6 bases from J, leaving 16 bases between. Germline lookup yields CDR1 SGHAT and CDR2 FQNNGV.

The V gene is TRBV12-3 or TRBV12-4, the J gene TRBJ2-7; 10 nucleotides align to TRBD2. V trimming: 4 bases; J trimming: 3 bases; junction bases outside the gene matches: 12. CDR3 length equals 17 residues. The CDR3 loop reads CASSYPGLAGEGYEQYF. CDR3 DNA sequence: TGTGCCAGCAGTTACCCTGGGCTAGCGGGAGAGGGCTACGAGCAGTACTTC.

This clonotype was observed at least ten times. The V gene is TRBV28, the J gene TRBJ1-2; no clear D. The germline V and J ends were trimmed by 4 bases and 1 base, with 10 bases remaining between them. The CDR3 has 14 amino acids. CDR1 is MDHEN and CDR2 is SYDVKM in the germline V gene. The CDR3 region is CASSSHYGNYGYTF. The CDR3 nucleotides are TGTGCCAGCAGTTCCCACTACGGTAACTATGGCTACACCTTC.

V usage is TRBV27 and J usage is TRBJ2-7; unclear D gene. Trimming took off 2 bases at V and 3 bases at J, with 11 bases between the two ends. Germline V gene lookup returns CDR1 MNHEY and CDR2 SMNVEV (reference sequence). This CDR3 has 14 residues. The DNA for the CDR3 is TGTGCCAGCAGTTTACGGAACACGGTCTACGAGCAGTACTTC. The encoded protein is CASSLRNTVYEQYF.

V usage is TRBV20-1 and J usage is TRBJ2-7, with 11 bases matching TRBD2. Germline values: CDR1 DFQATT, CDR2 SNEGSKA (reference sequence). The CDR3 is 16 residues long. V shed 2 bases, J shed 3 bases, and the junction held 9 bases outside the gene matches. CDR3 coding DNA: TGCAGTGCTAGATCGTTAGCGGGAGGGAGGGGCTACGAGCAGTACTTC. This encodes CSARSLAGGRGYEQYF.

This chain uses TRBV28 with TRBJ1-5; TRBD1 matches 8 bases. This CDR3 is 15 amino acids long. V trimming: 6 bases; J trimming: 9 bases; junction bases outside the gene matches: 13. Germline V CDR1 and CDR2: MDHEN, SYDVKM. CDR3 region: CASSPPTGGNRPQHF. The CDR3 nucleotides read TGTGCCAGCAGCCCACCTACAGGGGGAAATAGGCCCCAGCATTTT.

This chain uses TRBV6-1 with TRBJ1-5; D is perhaps TRBD1 (6 bases). V lost 6 bases and J lost 8, with 14 bases in between. The germline CDR1 and CDR2 sequences are MNHNS and SASEGT. This CDR3 is built from 13 residues. CDR3 loop: CASRNRDVEPQHF. The CDR3 coding sequence is TGTGCCAGCAGGAACAGGGATGTTGAGCCCCAGCATTTT.

CDR3 in amino acids: CASSRGTSDSYEQYF. The CDR3 DNA reads TGTGCCAGCAGCCGGGGGACTAGCGACTCCTACGAGCAGTACTTC. The chain carries TRBV7-9 and TRBJ2-7; 10 nucleotides align to TRBD2. The V gene's germline CDR1 is SEHNR and CDR2 FQNEAQ (reference sequence). Unmatched junction bases numbered 4, after V lost 5 bases and J lost 0 bases. This CDR3 has 15 residues.